Below are 27 T cell receptor beta chains sequenced from a single sample in a study of T cells in localized non-small cell lung cancer. Profiling relied on immunoSEQ multiplex PCR, and the TCRdb table lists in-frame clones only, not all of them. The sample lists roughly 48,000 clones, approximately 80% occurring once. Here the sequenced sample was peripheral blood, taken before any cancer treatment. These receptors were collected from a man aged 35 to 69 with stage I squamous cell lung carcinoma.

This clone is a singleton in its sample. The CDR3 nucleotides are TGTGCCAGCAGCGGGGGTAGCTCCTACAATGAGCAGTTCTTC. Its protein product is CASSGGSSYNEQFF. The V gene is TRBV6-5, the J gene TRBJ2-1, with D perhaps matching TRBD2 (6 bases). The CDR3 runs to 14 residues. V was shortened by 6 bases and J by 0 bases, with 9 bases between the two germline ends. CDR1 MNHEY and CDR2 SVGAGI come from the germline V gene.

The V gene is TRBV30, the J gene TRBJ2-7; a possible D gene is TRBD1 (5 bases). In germline, CDR1 is GTSNPN, CDR2 SVGIG (reference sequence). Trimming shortened V by 8 bases and J by 3 bases, and 11 bases separated the two germline ends. CDR3 size: 11 residues. The CDR3 spells CAALDNYEQYF. The CDR3 region has the DNA TGTGCCGCCTTGGACAACTACGAGCAGTACTTC.

The chain recombines TRBV6-1 with TRBJ1-2; D ambiguous. The CDR3 totals 15 residues. V was trimmed by 7 bases and J by 1 base, leaving 16 bases between them. Germline CDR1 reads MNHNS; CDR2 reads SASEGT. This CDR3 reads CASTLDPGVNYGYTF. In DNA, the CDR3 is TGTGCCAGCACCCTGGACCCCGGGGTTAACTATGGCTACACCTTC.

The chain uses TRBV11-3 and TRBJ2-1, with a weak D call TRBD1 (5 bases). The germline V and J ends were trimmed by 2 bases and 8 bases, with 19 bases remaining between them. The CDR3 has 16 residues. Germline V gene lookup returns CDR1 SGHNT and CDR2 YENEEA. CDR3 sequence reads: CASSLSTMAGRDEQFF. The CDR3, as DNA: TGTGCCAGCAGCTTATCAACTATGGCAGGGCGCGATGAGCAGTTCTTC.

This chain links TRBV19 with TRBJ1-1, with a weak D call TRBD1 (5 bases). V lost 3 bases, J lost 2 bases, and 10 bases lay in between. CDR1 is LNHDA, CDR2 SQIVND, per germline (reference sequence). This CDR3 comprises 14 residues. CDR3 sequence: CASSMGQVNTEAFF. For the CDR3, the DNA is TGTGCCAGTAGTATGGGGCAAGTCAACACTGAAGCTTTCTTT.

This chain connects TRBV7-9 to TRBJ2-7; D could derive from TRBD1 or TRBD2 (5 bases each). Germline CDR1 reads SEHNR; CDR2 reads FQNEAQ (reference sequence). The CDR3 length is 17 residues. Trimming shortened V by 2 bases and J by 4 bases, and 21 bases separated the two germline ends. The chain's CDR3 is CASSLRPGLRGLYEQYF. DNA of the CDR3: TGTGCCAGCAGCTTACGCCCGGGTCTCCGGGGCCTATACGAGCAGTACTTC.

The chain uses TRBV5-4 and TRBJ2-5; TRBD2 matches 9 bases. The germline V gene has CDR1 SGHNT and CDR2 YYREEE (reference sequence). V lost 2 bases to trimming and J lost 2 bases; unmatched junction nucleotides: 7. CDR3 size: 16 residues. The CDR3 region is CASSLGFGLAQETQYF. The CDR3 coding sequence is TGTGCCAGCAGCTTAGGATTTGGACTAGCGCAAGAGACCCAGTACTTC.

The chain is built from TRBV6-1 and TRBJ1-6; D is possibly TRBD1 (5 bases). Between the trimmed V and J ends, which lost 3 bases and 7 bases, there was a span of 16 bases. The V gene's germline CDR1 is MNHNS and CDR2 SASEGT. The length of the CDR3 is 16 residues. CDR3 protein: CASSDIPGRSNSPLHF. CDR3 bases: TGTGCCAGCAGTGATATACCGGGACGCTCAAATTCACCCCTCCACTTT.

The chain has TRBV6-5 and TRBJ2-5, with a tentative D call TRBD1 (5 bases). CDR1 MNHEY and CDR2 SVGAGI come from the germline V gene. Deletions cut 8 bases from V and 7 bases from J, with 14 bases between. The CDR3 is 12 residues long. CDR3 nucleotides: TGTGCCAGCTCCTTTAGGGGCGGGACCCAGTACTTC. Its protein is CASSFRGGTQYF.

This clone has more than one count but fewer than ten. The chain uses TRBV5-1 and TRBJ2-3; tentative D call: TRBD1 (5 bases). Germline-derived CDR1 and CDR2 are SGHRS and YFSETQ. The CDR3 is 15 residues long. The V end lost 0 bases, the J end lost 2 bases, and 10 bases lay between the germline ends. The CDR3 is CASSLDRQSTDTQYF. The CDR3 bases are TGCGCCAGCAGCTTGGACAGGCAATCCACAGATACGCAGTATTTT.

The chain couples TRBV7-9 to TRBJ1-4; D might be TRBD1 (6 bases). Trimming removed 4 bases from V and 3 bases from J, with 15 bases in between. The CDR3 runs to 16 residues. Looked up from germline, CDR1 is SEHNR and CDR2 is FQNEAQ (reference sequence). For the CDR3, the DNA is TGTGCCAGCAGCTCCAACCCCGGACAGCCTAATGAAAAACTGTTTTTT. It is translated as CASSSNPGQPNEKLFF.

The CDR3 reads CASSLGGRGNSPLHF. CDR3 DNA sequence: TGTGCCAGCAGCCTAGGGGGCAGGGGTAATTCACCCCTCCACTTT. The chain carries TRBV6-5 and TRBJ1-6; 7 nucleotides align to TRBD1. The CDR3 length is 15 residues. Germline V lookup: CDR1 MNHEY, CDR2 SVGAGI. With 6 bases clipped from V and 6 bases from J, the junction kept 8 bases outside the gene matches.

This chain links TRBV18 with TRBJ2-1, with 14 bases lining up with TRBD2. The CDR3 has 17 residues. The V gene's germline CDR1 is KGHSH and CDR2 LQKENI. V trimming: 3 bases; J trimming: 3 bases; junction bases outside the gene matches: 4. The CDR3 coding sequence is TGTGCCAGCTCACCGAGGACTAGCGGGGGGAACTACAATGAGCAGTTCTTC. Residues: CASSPRTSGGNYNEQFF. The variable domain in full, completed from reference TRBV18 and TRBJ2-1, reads NAGVMQNPRHLVRRRGQEARLRCSPMKGHSHVYWYRQLPEEGLKFMVYLQKENIIDESGMPKERFSAEFPKEGPSILRIQQVVRGDSAAYFCASSPRTSGGNYNEQFFGPGTRLTVL.

The chain has TRBV28 and TRBJ1-5; D not resolved. This CDR3 has 12 amino acids. Germline lookup yields CDR1 MDHEN and CDR2 SYDVKM. V was cut by 7 bases and J by 3 bases, with 7 bases left in between. The DNA for the CDR3 is TGTGCCAGCAAGACGGTCAATCAGCCCCAGCATTTT. Protein product: CASKTVNQPQHF.

This chain uses TRBV11-2 with TRBJ2-7; the D gene could be TRBD1 or TRBD2 (5 bases each). The V and J ends lost 10 bases and 0 bases respectively, with 13 bases between them. CDR3 size: 13 residues. The germline CDR1 and CDR2 sequences are SGHAT and FQNNGV. The CDR3 DNA follows: TGTGCCACCGGGGCCGCGGCCTCCTACGAGCAGTACTTC. Amino acids: CATGAAASYEQYF.

In this sample, this clone turned up a few times. The CDR3 DNA reads as TGTGCCTGGAGTGTACCTCGCGGCTACACCTTC. Translation gives CAWSVPRGYTF. This sequence joins TRBV30 and TRBJ1-2; no definite D call. The CDR3 sequence is 11 residues long. Trimming removed 0 bases from V and 8 bases from J, with 7 bases in between. The germline CDR1 and CDR2 sequences are GTSNPN and SVGIG (reference sequence).

V usage is TRBV27 and J usage is TRBJ2-3, with TRBD1 identical over 7 bases. CDR3 size: 16 residues. V was pared by 0 bases and J by 3 bases, with 6 bases of the junction left unmatched. Germline V CDR1 and CDR2: MNHEY, SMNVEV (reference sequence). CDR3 in amino acids: CASSLSIQGETDTQYF. The CDR3 DNA reads TGTGCCAGCAGTTTATCGATCCAGGGGGAGACAGATACGCAGTATTTT.

V usage is TRBV5-5 and J usage is TRBJ1-5; 9 positions match TRBD1. CDR3 size: 15 residues. Per germline, CDR1 SGHKS and CDR2 YYEKEE (reference sequence). The V gene end was trimmed by 4 bases and the J gene end by 3 bases; junction bases not matched to a gene: 5. CDR3 nucleotide sequence: TGTGCCAGCAGCGGGGGGACAGGGTCCAATCAGCCCCAGCATTTT. Translating gives CASSGGTGSNQPQHF.

The V call is TRBV6-1, the J call TRBJ2-7; D unclear. The V end lost 0 bases, the J end lost 2 bases, and 8 bases lay between the germline ends. Per the germline V gene, CDR1 is MNHNS and CDR2 is SASEGT. The CDR3 consists of 14 residues. CDR3 coding DNA: TGTGCCAGCAGTGAAGCTCTCGGGCCCTACGAGCAGTACTTC. Translating gives CASSEALGPYEQYF.

The CDR3 sequence: CASSSNVYEQYF. The CDR3 DNA follows: TGTGCCAGCAGTTCAAATGTCTACGAGCAGTACTTC. The chain joins TRBV6-5 to TRBJ2-7; D unresolved. CDR1 and CDR2 (germline): MNHEY, SVGAGI. The CDR3 is made up of 12 amino acids. Trimming shortened V by 4 bases and J by 3 bases, and 7 bases separated the two germline ends.

The chain carries TRBV6-5 and TRBJ1-2, with TRBD1 identical over 8 bases. V gave up 0 bases and J gave up 4 bases; unmatched junction bases: 4. The CDR3 is made up of 15 amino acids. Germline V lookup: CDR1 MNHEY, CDR2 SVGAGI. The CDR3 nucleotides read TGTGCCAGCAGTTACTCGAAGGGACAGGTCTATGGCTACACCTTC. Translating gives CASSYSKGQVYGYTF.

The rearrangement uses TRBV7-2 and TRBJ2-2; no clear D. The CDR3 spans 13 residues. Trimming took 2 bases from V and 4 from J, leaving 5 bases between them. Germline V lookup: CDR1 SGHTA, CDR2 FQGNSA. The CDR3 loop reads CASSLSGTGELFF. CDR3 bases: TGTGCCAGCAGCTTATCGGGCACCGGGGAGCTGTTTTTT.

The chain has TRBV28 and TRBJ2-7; 8 bases are shared with TRBD2. The CDR3 length is 15 residues. Germline V gene data show CDR1 as MDHEN and CDR2 as SYDVKM. The V and J ends lost 6 bases and 0 bases, in that order; junction bases with no gene match: 7. CDR3 bases: TGTGCCAGCAGCCGCGCCGGGACTAGCTCCTACGAGCAGTACTTC. Encoded protein: CASSRAGTSSYEQYF.

In this sample, this clone turned up once. V usage is TRBV28 and J usage is TRBJ2-7, with D perhaps matching TRBD1 or TRBD2 (5 bases each). The germline gives CDR1 MDHEN, CDR2 SYDVKM. This CDR3 is built from 14 residues. With 5 bases removed from V and 6 bases from J, the gap between germline ends came to 17 bases. CDR3 nucleotides: TGTGCCAGCAGTATCTCCGGGACGTTAAGCGAGCAGTACTTC. Amino acids: CASSISGTLSEQYF.

This clone came up a few times. V usage is TRBV18 and J usage is TRBJ1-1; D not certain. CDR1 and CDR2 (germline): KGHSH, LQKENI. V was clipped by 5 bases and J by 1 base, with 8 bases between them. There are 13 residues in the CDR3. CDR3 protein: CASSTGENTEAFF. CDR3 bases: TGTGCCAGCTCAACGGGAGAGAACACTGAAGCTTTCTTT.

The chain is built from TRBV9 and TRBJ2-2; D may be TRBD2 (5 bases). Per the germline V gene, CDR1 is SGDLS and CDR2 is YYNGEE. V gave up 3 bases and J gave up 7 bases, with 16 bases separating them. This CDR3 is built from 15 residues. CDR3 in DNA: TGTGCCAGCAGCGCCCCCGCGCGGGCGGACGGGGAGCTGTTTTTT. Translation gives CASSAPARADGELFF.

V usage is TRBV5-1 and J usage is TRBJ2-7; no firm D call. The V end was cut by 2 bases, the J end by 5 bases, with 14 bases between. The germline gives CDR1 SGHRS, CDR2 YFSETQ. The CDR3 sequence is 14 residues long. In nucleotides, the CDR3 is TGCGCCAGCAGCTTAGGAATTCCGGGTAACGAGCAGTACTTC. This codes for CASSLGIPGNEQYF.